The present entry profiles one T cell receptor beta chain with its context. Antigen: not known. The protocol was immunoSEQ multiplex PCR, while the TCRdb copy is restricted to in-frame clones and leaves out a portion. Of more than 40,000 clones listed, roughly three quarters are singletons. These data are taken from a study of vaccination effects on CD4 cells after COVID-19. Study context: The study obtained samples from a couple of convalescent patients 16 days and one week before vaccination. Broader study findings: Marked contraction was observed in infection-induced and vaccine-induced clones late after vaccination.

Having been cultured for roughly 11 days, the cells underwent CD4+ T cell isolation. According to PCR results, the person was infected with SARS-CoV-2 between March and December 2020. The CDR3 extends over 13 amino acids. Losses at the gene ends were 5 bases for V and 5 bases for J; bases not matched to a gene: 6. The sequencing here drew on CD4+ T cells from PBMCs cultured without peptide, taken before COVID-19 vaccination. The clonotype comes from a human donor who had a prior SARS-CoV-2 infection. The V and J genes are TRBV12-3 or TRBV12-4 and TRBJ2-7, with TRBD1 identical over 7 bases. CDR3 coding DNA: TGTGCCAGCAGTACCGACAGGGACCACGAGCAGTACTTC. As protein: CASSTDRDHEQYF.